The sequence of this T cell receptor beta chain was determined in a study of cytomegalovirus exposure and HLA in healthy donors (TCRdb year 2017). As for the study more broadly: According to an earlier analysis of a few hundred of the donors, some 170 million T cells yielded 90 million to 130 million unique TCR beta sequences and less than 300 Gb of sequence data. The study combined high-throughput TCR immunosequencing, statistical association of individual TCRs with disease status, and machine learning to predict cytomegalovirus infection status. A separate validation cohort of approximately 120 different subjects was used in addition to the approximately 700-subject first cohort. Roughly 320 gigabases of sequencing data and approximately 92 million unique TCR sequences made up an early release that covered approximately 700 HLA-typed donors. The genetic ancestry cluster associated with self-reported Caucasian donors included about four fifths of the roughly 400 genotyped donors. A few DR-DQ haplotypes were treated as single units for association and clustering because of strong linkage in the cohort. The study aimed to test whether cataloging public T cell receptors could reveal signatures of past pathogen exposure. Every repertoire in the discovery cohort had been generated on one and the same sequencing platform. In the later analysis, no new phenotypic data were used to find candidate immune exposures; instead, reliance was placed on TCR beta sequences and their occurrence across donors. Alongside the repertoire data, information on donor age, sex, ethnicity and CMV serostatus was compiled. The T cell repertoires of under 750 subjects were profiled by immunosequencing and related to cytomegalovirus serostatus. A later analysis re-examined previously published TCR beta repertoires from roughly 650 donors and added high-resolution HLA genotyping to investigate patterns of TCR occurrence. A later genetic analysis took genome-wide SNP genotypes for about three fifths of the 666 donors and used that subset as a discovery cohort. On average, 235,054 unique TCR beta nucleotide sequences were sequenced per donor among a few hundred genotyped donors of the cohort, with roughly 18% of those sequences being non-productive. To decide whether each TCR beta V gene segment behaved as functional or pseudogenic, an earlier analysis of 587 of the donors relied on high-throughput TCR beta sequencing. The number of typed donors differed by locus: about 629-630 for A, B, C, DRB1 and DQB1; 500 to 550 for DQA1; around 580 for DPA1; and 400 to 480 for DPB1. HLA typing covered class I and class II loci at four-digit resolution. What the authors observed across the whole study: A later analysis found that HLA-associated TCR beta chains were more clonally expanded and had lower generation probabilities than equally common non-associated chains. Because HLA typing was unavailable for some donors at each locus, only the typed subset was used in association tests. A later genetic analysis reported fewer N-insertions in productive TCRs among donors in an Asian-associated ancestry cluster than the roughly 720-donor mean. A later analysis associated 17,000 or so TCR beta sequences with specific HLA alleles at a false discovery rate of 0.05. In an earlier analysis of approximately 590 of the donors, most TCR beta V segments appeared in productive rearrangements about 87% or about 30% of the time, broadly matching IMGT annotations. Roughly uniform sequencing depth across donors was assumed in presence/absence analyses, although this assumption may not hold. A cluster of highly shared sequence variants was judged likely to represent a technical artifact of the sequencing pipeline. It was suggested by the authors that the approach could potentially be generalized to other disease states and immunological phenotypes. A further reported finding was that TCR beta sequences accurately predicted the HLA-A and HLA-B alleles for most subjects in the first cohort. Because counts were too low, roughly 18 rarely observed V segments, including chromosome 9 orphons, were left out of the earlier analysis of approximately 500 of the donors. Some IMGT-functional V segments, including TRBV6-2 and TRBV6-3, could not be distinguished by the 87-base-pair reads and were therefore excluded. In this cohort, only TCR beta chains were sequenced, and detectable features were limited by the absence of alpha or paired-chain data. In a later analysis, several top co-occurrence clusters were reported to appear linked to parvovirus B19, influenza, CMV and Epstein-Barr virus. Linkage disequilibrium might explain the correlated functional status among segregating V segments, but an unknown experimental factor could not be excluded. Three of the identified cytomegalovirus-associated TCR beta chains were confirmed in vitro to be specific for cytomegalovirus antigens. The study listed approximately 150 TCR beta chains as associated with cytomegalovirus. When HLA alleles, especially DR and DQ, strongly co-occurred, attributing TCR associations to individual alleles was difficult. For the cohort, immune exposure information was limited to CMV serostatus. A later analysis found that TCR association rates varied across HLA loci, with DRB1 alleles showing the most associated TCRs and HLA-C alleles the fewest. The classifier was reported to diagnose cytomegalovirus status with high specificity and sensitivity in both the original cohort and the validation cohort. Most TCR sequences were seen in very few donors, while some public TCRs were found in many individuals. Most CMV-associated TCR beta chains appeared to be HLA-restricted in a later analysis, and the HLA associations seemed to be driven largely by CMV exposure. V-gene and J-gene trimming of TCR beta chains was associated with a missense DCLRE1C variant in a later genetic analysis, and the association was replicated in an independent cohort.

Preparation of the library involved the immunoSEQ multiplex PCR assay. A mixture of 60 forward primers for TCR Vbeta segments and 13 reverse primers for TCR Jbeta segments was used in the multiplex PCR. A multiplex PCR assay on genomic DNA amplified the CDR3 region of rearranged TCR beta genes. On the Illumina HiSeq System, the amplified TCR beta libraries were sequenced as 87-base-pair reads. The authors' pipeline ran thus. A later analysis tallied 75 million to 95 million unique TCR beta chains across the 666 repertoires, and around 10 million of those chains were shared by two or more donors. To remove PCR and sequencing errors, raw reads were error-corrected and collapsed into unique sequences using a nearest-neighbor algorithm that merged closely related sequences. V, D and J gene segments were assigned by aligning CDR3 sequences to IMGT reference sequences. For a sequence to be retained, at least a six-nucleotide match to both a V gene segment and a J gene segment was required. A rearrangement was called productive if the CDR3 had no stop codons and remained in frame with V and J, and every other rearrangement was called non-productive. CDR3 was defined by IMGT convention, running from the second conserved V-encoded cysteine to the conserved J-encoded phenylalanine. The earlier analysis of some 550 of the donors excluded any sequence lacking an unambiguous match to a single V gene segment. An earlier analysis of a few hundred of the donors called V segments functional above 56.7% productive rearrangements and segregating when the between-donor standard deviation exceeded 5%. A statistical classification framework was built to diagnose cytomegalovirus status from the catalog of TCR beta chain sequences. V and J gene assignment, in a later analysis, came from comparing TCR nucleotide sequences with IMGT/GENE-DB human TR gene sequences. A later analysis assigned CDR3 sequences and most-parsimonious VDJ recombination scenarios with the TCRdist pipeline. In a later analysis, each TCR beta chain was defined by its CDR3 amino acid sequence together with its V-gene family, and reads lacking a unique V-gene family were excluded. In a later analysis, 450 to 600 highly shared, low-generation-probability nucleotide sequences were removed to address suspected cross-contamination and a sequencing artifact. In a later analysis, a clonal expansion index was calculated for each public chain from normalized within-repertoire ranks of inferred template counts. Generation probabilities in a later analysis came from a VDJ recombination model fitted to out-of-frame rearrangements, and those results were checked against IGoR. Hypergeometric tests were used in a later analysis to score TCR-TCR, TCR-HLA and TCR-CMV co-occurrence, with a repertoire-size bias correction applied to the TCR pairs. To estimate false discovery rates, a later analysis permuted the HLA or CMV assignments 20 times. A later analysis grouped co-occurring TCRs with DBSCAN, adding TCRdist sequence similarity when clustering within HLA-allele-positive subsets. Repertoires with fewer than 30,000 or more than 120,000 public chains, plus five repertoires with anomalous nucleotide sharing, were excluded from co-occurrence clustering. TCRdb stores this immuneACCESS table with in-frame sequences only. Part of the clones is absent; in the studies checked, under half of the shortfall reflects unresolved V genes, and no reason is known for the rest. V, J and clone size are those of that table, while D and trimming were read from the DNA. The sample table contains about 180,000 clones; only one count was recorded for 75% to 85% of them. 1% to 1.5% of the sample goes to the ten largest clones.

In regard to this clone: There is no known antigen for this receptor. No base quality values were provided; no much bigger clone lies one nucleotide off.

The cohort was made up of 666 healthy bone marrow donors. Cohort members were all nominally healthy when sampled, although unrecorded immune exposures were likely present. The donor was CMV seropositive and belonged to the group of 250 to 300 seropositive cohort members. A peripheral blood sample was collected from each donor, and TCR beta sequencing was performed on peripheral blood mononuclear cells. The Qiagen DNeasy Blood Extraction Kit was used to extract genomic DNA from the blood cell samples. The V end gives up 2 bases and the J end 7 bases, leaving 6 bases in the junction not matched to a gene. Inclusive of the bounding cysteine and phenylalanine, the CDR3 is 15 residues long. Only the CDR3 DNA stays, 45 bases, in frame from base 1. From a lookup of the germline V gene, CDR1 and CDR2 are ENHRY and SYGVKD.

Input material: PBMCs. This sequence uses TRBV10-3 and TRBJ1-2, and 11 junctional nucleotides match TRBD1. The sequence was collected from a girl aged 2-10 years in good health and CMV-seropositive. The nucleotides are TGTGCCATCAGTGAGCCCAAGGACAGGGGGCCTGGCTACACCTTC. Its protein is CAISEPKDRGPGYTF.